The 23 T cell receptor beta chains below come from one sample, sequenced in a study of metastatic and nonmetastatic thyroid tumors. Until they underwent thyroid surgery, no patient had received any treatment. TCRdb re-clonotyped the PCR reads via MiXCR. The sample shows tens of thousands of clones, around 12% of them seen only once. The sample consisted of blood. Every receptor here comes from a female donor with papillary thyroid cancer or a benign thyroid nodule (not recorded which). Some clones in this sample may be carry-over from other donors' samples.

Ten or more counts support this clone. This chain uses TRBV9 with TRBJ2-1; D possibly corresponds to TRBD2 (6 bases). The V end was cut by 2 bases, the J end by 5 bases, with 14 bases between. There are 15 residues in the CDR3. From germline, CDR1 is SGDLS and CDR2 YYNGEE. CDR3: CASSVGGADHNEQFF. For the CDR3, the DNA is TGTGCCAGCAGCGTCGGCGGGGCCGATCACAATGAGCAGTTCTTC.

V usage is TRBV19 and J usage is TRBJ2-1, with a tentative D call TRBD1 (6 bases). The CDR3 is 15 amino acids. Deletions cut 3 bases from V and 4 bases from J, with 13 bases between. From germline, CDR1 is LNHDA and CDR2 SQIVND (reference sequence). The CDR3 spells CASSMGTGRYNEQFF. CDR3 in DNA: TGTGCCAGTAGTATGGGTACAGGGAGATACAATGAGCAGTTCTTC.

In this sample, this clone turned up many times. This chain connects TRBV7-2 to TRBJ1-1; a weak D match, TRBD1 (6 bases). Trimming cost V 3 bases and J 5 bases, with 13 bases left between them. From germline, CDR1 is SGHTA and CDR2 FQGNSA. The CDR3 spans 14 residues. The CDR3, as DNA: TGTGCCAGCAGCTTTTACAGGGCGGGGACTGAAGCTTTCTTT. Translated, it gives CASSFYRAGTEAFF.

This clone appeared a single time. At one boundary the junction diverges from the germline segment, which might be a read error. The rearrangement joins TRBV5-6 to TRBJ2-1; 7 bases map to TRBD1. This CDR3 spans 16 amino acids. Germline lookup yields CDR1 SGHDT and CDR2 YYEEEE. Here the CDR3 reads CASSINRGEVHNGQFF. The CDR3 nucleotides read TGTGCCAGCAGCATAAACAGGGGAGAAGTGCACAATGGGCAGTTCTTC.

This clone was seen at least ten times. The gene calls are TRBV12-3 or TRBV12-4 and TRBJ1-5; perhaps TRBD1 as D (5 bases). The V and J ends lost 2 bases and 3 bases respectively, with 8 bases between them. This CDR3 comprises 14 residues. CDR3 bases: TGTGCCAGCAGTTTAACAGGACTCAATCAGCCCCAGCATTTT. It encodes CASSLTGLNQPQHF.

This clone appeared a few times. Mismatch with germline at one junction end may stem from a read error. The chain links TRBV24-1 to TRBJ2-2, with a tentative D call TRBD2 (5 bases). The CDR3 is 14 residues long. Germline values: CDR1 KGHDR, CDR2 SFDVKD. The DNA of the CDR3 is TGTGCCACCCGAGGAATTACGGGATGGGTGGAGCAGTTTTTT. Amino acids: CATRGITGWVEQFF.

Remarks on this clone: With a much larger clone just one base away, this may be a read error. Other DNA sequences in the same sample also yield this CDR3. The CDR3 region has the DNA TGCAGTGCCTCCGTGCGTGGGGGAGGAAACACCATATATTTT. Translating gives CSASVRGGGNTIYF. J is TRBJ1-3 and V is TRBV20-1; weak D call: TRBD1 (5 bases). The germline CDR1 and CDR2 sequences are DFQATT and SNEGSKA (reference sequence). This CDR3 is 14 amino acids long. Trimming shortened V by 6 bases and J by 4 bases, and 16 bases separated the two germline ends.

By share of the sample, this clone is medium-sized (0.01 to 0.1%). The chain couples TRBV6-1 to TRBJ2-1; a possible D gene is TRBD1 (6 bases). The V gene's germline CDR1 is MNHNS and CDR2 SASEGT. CDR3 size: 15 residues. The V and J ends lost 7 bases and 4 bases respectively, with 17 bases between them. CDR3 in DNA: TGTGCCAGCACCGACCTCAGGGACACATACAATGAGCAGTTCTTC. Translated: CASTDLRDTYNEQFF.

This clone was observed a handful of times. The V gene is TRBV24-1, the J gene TRBJ2-7, with TRBD1 matching over 7 bases. The V gene's germline CDR1 is KGHDR and CDR2 SFDVKD. Trimming at V came to 5 bases and at J to 5 bases, leaving 14 bases not matched to a gene. There are 16 residues in the CDR3. The CDR3 is CATSASGGPNENEQYF. The DNA for the CDR3 is TGTGCCACCAGTGCCTCAGGGGGACCTAATGAGAACGAGCAGTACTTC.

This clone occurred many times. The gene calls are TRBV5-6 and TRBJ2-7; a weak D match, TRBD2 (6 bases). Germline CDR1 and CDR2: SGHDT and YYEEEE. V was cut by 0 bases and J by 3 bases, with 10 bases left in between. The CDR3 is made up of 14 amino acids. CDR3 sequence (DNA): TGTGCCAGCAGCTTGGGGGGGGTCAGCTACGAGCAGTACTTC. The encoded protein is CASSLGGVSYEQYF.

This clone appeared many times. This same CDR3 is encoded by further DNA sequences in the sample. This chain uses TRBV7-7 with TRBJ2-1; no clear D. CDR3 length: 13 amino acids. Germline assignment: CDR1 SSHAT and CDR2 FNYEAQ (reference sequence). Trimming left V 1 base short and J 5 bases short, with 6 bases between. The CDR3 DNA reads as TGTGCCAGCAGCTTAGAATACGACAATGAGCAGTTCTTC. The encoded protein is CASSLEYDNEQFF.

By proportion, this clone is medium-sized. The junction and the germline gene differ at one end; a read error may be behind it. This sequence joins TRBV6-1 and TRBJ1-3; no firm D call. Germline V lookup: CDR1 MNHNS, CDR2 SASEGT. The CDR3 is 12 amino acids. In nucleotides, the CDR3 is TGTGCCAGCAGAACCCCCGGCGGCAGCCTCCAGTTT. It specifies CASRTPGGSLQF.

This clone appeared many times. This chain links TRBV4-1 with TRBJ2-1; D not resolved. From germline, CDR1 is MGHRA and CDR2 YSYEKL. The CDR3 has 16 residues. Trimming took off 1 base at V and 2 bases at J, with 12 bases between the two ends. CDR3 bases: TGCGCCAGCAGCCAAGGGGATAGCTTAACCTACAATGAGCAGTTCTTC. As protein: CASSQGDSLTYNEQFF.

The sample holds many counts of this clone. The chain uses TRBV7-9 and TRBJ1-1, with TRBD1 as a possible D gene (6 bases). The CDR3 contains 15 residues. Trimming removed 7 bases at V and 2 bases at J, with 17 bases between. Per germline, CDR1 SEHNR and CDR2 FQNEAQ (reference sequence). The CDR3 region has the DNA TGTGCCAGCACCGACGGCTACGGGGGCAACACTGAAGCTTTCTTT. Protein: CASTDGYGGNTEAFF.

In its sample, this clone was seen a few times. Germline is not matched at one junction end, which may reflect a read error. The chain is built from TRBV24-1 and TRBJ1-1; D ambiguous. CDR1 is KGHDR, CDR2 SFDVKD, per germline. The CDR3 is 13 residues long. The CDR3 is CTTSEPSSVRAFF. CDR3 sequence (DNA): TGTACCACCAGTGAACCTTCCTCAGTGAGAGCTTTCTTT.

This clone came up many times. Here the CDR3 reads CASSDLQGANTGELFF. In DNA form, the CDR3 reads TGTGCCAGTAGTGACCTACAGGGGGCGAACACCGGGGAGCTGTTTTTT. The chain has TRBV19 and TRBJ2-2; the match to TRBD1 covers 8 bases. Looked up from germline, CDR1 is LNHDA and CDR2 is SQIVND (reference sequence). V shed 5 bases, J shed 0 bases, and the junction held 5 bases outside the gene matches. There are 16 residues in the CDR3.

The CDR3 spells CASSPPSGCQPQHF. The CDR3 DNA sequence: TGTGCCAGCAGTCCTCCATCAGGGTGTCAGCCCCAGCATTTT. The chain has TRBV28 and TRBJ1-5; a weak D match, TRBD1 (5 bases). V lost 5 bases, J lost 6 bases, and 14 bases lay in between. The CDR3 runs 14 residues. Germline CDR1 MDHEN, CDR2 SYDVKM.

This clone was seen many times. The chain joins TRBV6-1 to TRBJ2-5, with D possibly being TRBD1 or TRBD2 (5 bases each). Trimming pared 4 bases from V and 0 bases from J, leaving 9 bases between. Germline lookup yields CDR1 MNHNS and CDR2 SASEGT. This CDR3 is built from 14 residues. CDR3 residues: CASSAGRHQETQYF. The CDR3 DNA follows: TGTGCCAGCAGTGCGGGACGCCACCAAGAGACCCAGTACTTC.

This clone was seen just once. The V call is TRBV5-1, the J call TRBJ1-6; TRBD1 matches 8 bases. The CDR3 extends over 16 amino acids. Trimming cost V 5 bases and J 7 bases; bases outside gene matches: 11. The germline CDR1 and CDR2 sequences are SGHRS and YFSETQ. The CDR3 sequence: CASRISGGPGNSPLHF. Written as DNA, the CDR3 is TGCGCCAGCAGGATTTCAGGGGGCCCGGGAAATTCACCCCTCCACTTT.

This clone was found many times. The chain combines TRBV20-1 with TRBJ1-6, with TRBD1 as a possible D gene (5 bases). Germline CDR1 DFQATT, CDR2 SNEGSKA (reference sequence). The CDR3 is 13 residues long. V was shortened by 2 bases and J by 8 bases, with 10 bases between the two germline ends. This CDR3 reads CSARPMGDSPLHF. Here the CDR3 DNA reads TGCAGTGCTAGACCTATGGGGGATTCACCCCTCCACTTT.

To note about this clone: At one boundary the junction diverges from the germline segment, which might be a read error. V is TRBV6-2 or TRBV6-3 and J is TRBJ1-5, with D tentatively TRBD1 (5 bases). The CDR3 extends over 15 amino acids. The germline V gene encodes CDR1 MNHEY and CDR2 SVGEGT. The CDR3 here is CAGSYGGVQGQPHHF. The CDR3, as DNA: TGTGCCGGCAGTTACGGCGGGGTCCAGGGTCAGCCCCATCATTTT.

This clone was counted a few times. This specimen includes other DNA sequences encoding the same CDR3. The chain joins TRBV4-2 to TRBJ2-1; 8 bases are shared with TRBD2. The ends lost 4 bases at V and 0 bases at J; junction bases unmatched: 5. The CDR3 sequence is 16 residues long. CDR1 is LGHNA and CDR2 is YNFKEQ in the germline V gene. The DNA for the CDR3 is TGTGCCAGCAGCCCCTCGGGGACTAGCTCCTACAATGAGCAGTTCTTC. Protein sequence: CASSPSGTSSYNEQFF.

The chain links TRBV30 to TRBJ2-7; D might be TRBD2 (6 bases). This CDR3 comprises 15 residues. Trimming took off 0 bases at V and 2 bases at J, with 14 bases between the two ends. CDR1 and CDR2 (germline): GTSNPN, SVGIG (reference sequence). The CDR3, as DNA: TGTGCCTGGAGTGTACCGCCCGGAGGGGCCTACGAGCAGTACTTC. Amino acids: CAWSVPPGGAYEQYF.